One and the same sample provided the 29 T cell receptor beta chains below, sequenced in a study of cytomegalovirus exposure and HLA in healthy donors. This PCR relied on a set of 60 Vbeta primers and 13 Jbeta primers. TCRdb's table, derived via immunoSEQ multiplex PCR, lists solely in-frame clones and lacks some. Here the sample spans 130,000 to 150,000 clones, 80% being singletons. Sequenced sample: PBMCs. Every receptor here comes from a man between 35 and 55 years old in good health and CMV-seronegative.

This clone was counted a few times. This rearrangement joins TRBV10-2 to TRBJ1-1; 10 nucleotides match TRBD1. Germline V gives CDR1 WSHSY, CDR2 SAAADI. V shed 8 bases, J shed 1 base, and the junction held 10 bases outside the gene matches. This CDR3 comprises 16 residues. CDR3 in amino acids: CASLDVGQGKNTEAFF. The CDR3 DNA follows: TGCGCCAGCCTCGATGTGGGACAGGGGAAGAACACTGAAGCTTTCTTT.

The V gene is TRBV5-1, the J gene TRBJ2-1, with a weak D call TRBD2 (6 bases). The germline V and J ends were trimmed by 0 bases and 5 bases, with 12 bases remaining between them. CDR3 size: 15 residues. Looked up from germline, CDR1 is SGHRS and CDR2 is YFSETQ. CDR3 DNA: TGCGCCAGCAGCTTGGTTGTCCAGCGGGACAATGAGCAGTTCTTC. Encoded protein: CASSLVVQRDNEQFF.

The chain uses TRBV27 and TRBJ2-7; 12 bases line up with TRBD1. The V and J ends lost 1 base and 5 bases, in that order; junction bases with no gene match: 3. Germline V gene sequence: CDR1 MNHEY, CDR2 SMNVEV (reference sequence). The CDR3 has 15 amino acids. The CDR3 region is CASSLLGQGADEQYF. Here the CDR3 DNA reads TGTGCCAGCAGTTTATTGGGACAGGGGGCCGACGAGCAGTACTTC.

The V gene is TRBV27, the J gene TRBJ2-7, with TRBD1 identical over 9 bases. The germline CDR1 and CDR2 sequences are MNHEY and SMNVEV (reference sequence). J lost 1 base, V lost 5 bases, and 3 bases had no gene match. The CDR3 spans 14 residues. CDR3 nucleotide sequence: TGTGCCAGCAGTCCGACAGGGGGGTCCTACGAGCAGTACTTC. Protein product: CASSPTGGSYEQYF.

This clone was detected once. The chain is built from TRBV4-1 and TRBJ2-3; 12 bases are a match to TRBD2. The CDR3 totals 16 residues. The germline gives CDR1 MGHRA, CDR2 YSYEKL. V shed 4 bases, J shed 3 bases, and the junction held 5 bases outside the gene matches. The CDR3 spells CASSRLTSGGTDTQYF. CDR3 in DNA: TGCGCCAGCAGCCGGCTCACTAGCGGGGGGACAGATACGCAGTATTTT.

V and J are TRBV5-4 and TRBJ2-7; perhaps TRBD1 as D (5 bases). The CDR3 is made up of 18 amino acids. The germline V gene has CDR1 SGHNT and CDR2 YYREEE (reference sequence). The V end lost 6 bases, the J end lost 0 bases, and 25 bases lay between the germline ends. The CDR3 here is CASTSRTKFTATSYEQYF. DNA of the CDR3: TGTGCCAGCACCTCCCGGACAAAGTTTACTGCAACCTCCTACGAGCAGTACTTC.

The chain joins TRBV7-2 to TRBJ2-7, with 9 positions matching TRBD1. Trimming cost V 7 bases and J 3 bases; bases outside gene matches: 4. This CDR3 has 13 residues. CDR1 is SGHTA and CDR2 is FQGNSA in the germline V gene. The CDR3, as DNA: TGTGCCAGCAACAACAGGGGGCACTACGAGCAGTACTTC. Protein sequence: CASNNRGHYEQYF.

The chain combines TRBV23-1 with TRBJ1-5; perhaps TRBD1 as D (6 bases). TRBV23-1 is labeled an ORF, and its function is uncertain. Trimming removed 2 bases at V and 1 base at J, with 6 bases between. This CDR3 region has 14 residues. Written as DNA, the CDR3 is TGCGCCAGCAGTCAAACAGGGAGCAATCAGCCCCAGCATTTT. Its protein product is CASSQTGSNQPQHF.

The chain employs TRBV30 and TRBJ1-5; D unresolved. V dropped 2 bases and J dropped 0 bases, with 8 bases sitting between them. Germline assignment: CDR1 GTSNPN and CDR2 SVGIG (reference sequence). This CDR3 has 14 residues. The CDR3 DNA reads TGTGCCTGGAGTTTACAGCCTAGCAATCAGCCCCAGCATTTT. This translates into CAWSLQPSNQPQHF.

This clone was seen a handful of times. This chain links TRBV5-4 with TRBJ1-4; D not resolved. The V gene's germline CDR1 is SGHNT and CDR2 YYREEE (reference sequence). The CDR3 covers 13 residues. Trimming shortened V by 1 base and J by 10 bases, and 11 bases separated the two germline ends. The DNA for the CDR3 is TGTGCCAGCAGCTTGAGTATACCCGGAAAACTGTTTTTT. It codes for CASSLSIPGKLFF.

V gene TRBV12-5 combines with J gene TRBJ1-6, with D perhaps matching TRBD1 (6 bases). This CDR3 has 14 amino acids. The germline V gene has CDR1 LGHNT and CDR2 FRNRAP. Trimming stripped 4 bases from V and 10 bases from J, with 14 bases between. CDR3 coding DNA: TGTGCTAGTGGTTGGACAGATAGAGTCTCACCCCTCCACTTT. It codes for CASGWTDRVSPLHF.

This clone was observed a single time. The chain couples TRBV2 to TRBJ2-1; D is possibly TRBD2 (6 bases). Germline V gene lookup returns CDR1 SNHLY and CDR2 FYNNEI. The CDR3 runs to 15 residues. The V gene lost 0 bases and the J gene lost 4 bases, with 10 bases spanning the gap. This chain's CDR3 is CASSEAGGLYNEQFF. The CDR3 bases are TGTGCCAGCAGTGAAGCGGGGGGATTATACAATGAGCAGTTCTTC.

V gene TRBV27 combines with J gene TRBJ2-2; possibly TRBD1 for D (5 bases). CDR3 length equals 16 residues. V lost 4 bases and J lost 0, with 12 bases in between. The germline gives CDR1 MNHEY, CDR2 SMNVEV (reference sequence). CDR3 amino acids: CASSSSGNSNTGELFF. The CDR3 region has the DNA TGTGCCAGCAGTTCCTCAGGGAACTCGAACACCGGGGAGCTGTTTTTT.

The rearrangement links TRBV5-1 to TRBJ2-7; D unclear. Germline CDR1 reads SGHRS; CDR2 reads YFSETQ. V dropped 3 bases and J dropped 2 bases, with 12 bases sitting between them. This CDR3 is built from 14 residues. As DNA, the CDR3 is TGCGCCAGCAGCTCGCGCCACGAAACCTACGAGCAGTACTTC. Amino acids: CASSSRHETYEQYF. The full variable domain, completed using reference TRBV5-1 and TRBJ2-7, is KAGVTQTPRYLIKTRGQQVTLSCSPISGHRSVSWYQQTPGQGLQFLFEYFSETQRNKGNFPGRFSGRQFSNSRSEMNVSTLELGDSALYLCASSSRHETYEQYFGPGTRLTVT.

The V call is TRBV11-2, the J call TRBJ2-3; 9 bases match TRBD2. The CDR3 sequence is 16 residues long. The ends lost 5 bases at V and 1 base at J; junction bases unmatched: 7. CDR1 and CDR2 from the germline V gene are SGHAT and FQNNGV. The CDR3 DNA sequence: TGTGCCAGCAGCGCCAGCGGGGGGTCGGGCACAGATACGCAGTATTTT. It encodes CASSASGGSGTDTQYF.

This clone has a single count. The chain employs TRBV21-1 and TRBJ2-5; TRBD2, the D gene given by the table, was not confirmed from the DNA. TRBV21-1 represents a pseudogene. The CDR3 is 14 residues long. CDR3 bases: TGTGCCAGCAGCGATGGGAGGTCTCAAGAGACCCAGTACTTC. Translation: CASSDGRSQETQYF.

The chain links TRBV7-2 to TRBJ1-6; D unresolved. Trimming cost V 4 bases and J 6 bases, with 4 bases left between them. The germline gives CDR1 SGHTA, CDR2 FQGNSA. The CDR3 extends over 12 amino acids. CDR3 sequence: CASSSVNSPLHF. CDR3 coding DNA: TGTGCCAGCAGCTCGGTTAATTCACCCCTCCACTTT.

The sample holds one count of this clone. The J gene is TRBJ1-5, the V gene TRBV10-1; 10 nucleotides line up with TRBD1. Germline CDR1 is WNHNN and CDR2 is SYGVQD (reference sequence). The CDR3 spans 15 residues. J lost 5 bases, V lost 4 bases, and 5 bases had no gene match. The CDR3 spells CASSGQGAMDQPQHF. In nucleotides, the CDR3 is TGCGCCAGCAGTGGACAGGGGGCGATGGATCAGCCCCAGCATTTT.

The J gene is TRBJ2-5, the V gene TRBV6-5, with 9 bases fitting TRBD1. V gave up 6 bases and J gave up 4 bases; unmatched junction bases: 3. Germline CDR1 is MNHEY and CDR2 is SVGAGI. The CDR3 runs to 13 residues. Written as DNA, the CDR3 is TGTGCCAGCAGGGGACAGGGTCGAGAGACCCAGTACTTC. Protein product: CASRGQGRETQYF.

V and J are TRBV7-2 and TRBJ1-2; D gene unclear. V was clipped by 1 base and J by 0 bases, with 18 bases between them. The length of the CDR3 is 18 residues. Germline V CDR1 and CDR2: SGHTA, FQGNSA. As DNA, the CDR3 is TGTGCCAGCAGCTTAGGCGGGTCTCAAACTTTAACTAACTATGGCTACACCTTC. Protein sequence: CASSLGGSQTLTNYGYTF.

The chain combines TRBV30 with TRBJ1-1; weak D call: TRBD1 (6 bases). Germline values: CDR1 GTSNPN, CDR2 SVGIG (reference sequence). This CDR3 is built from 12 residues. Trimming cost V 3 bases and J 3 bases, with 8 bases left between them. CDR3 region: CAWSGQYTEAFF. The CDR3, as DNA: TGTGCCTGGAGCGGACAGTACACTGAAGCTTTCTTT.

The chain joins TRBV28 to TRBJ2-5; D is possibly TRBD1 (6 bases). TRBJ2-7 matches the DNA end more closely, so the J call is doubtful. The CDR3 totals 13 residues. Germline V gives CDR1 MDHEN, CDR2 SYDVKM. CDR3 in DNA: TGTGCCAGCAGGTCACCAGGGGTCTACGAGCAGTACTTC. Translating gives CASRSPGVYEQYF.

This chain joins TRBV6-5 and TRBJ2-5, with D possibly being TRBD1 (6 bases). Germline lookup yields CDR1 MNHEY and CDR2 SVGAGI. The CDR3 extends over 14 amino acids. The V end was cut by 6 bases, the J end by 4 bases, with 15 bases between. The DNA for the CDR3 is TGTGCCAGCAGGGACAGTGGGGGTAGAGAGACCCAGTACTTC. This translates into CASRDSGGRETQYF.

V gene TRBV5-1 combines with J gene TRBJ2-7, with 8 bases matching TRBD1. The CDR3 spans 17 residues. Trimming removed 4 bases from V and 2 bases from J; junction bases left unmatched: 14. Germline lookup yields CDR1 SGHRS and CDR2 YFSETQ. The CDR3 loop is CASSLQGGQVRAYEQYF. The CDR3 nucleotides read TGCGCCAGCAGCCTACAGGGGGGCCAAGTTCGGGCCTACGAGCAGTACTTC.

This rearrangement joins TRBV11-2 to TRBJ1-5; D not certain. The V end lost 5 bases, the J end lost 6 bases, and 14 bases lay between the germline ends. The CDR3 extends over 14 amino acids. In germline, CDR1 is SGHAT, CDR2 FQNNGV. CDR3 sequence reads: CASSPLLFSQPQHF. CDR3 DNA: TGTGCCAGCAGCCCTTTACTTTTTAGTCAGCCCCAGCATTTT. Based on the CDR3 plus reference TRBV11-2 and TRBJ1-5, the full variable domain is EAGVAQSPRYKIIEKRQSVAFWCNPISGHATLYWYQQILGQGPKLLIQFQNNGVVDDSQLPKDRFSAERLKGVDSTLKIQPAKLEDSAVYLCASSPLLFSQPQHFGDGTRLSIL.

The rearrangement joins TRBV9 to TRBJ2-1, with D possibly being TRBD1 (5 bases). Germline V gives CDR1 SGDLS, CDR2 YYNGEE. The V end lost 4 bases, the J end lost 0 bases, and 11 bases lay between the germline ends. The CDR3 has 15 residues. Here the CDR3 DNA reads TGTGCCAGCAGCACGACAGAGAGCTCCTACAATGAGCAGTTCTTC. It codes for CASSTTESSYNEQFF.

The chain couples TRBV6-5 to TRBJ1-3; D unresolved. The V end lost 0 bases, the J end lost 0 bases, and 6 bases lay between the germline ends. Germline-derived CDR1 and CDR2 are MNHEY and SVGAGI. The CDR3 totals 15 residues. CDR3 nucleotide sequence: TGTGCCAGCAGTTACTCGCGCTCCTCTGGAAACACCATATATTTT. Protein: CASSYSRSSGNTIYF.

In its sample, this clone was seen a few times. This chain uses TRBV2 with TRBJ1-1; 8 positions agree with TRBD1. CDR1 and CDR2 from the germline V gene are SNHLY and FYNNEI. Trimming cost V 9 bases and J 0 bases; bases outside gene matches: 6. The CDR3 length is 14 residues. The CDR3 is CARTGEYMNTEAFF. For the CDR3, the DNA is TGTGCCAGGACAGGGGAATACATGAACACTGAAGCTTTCTTT.

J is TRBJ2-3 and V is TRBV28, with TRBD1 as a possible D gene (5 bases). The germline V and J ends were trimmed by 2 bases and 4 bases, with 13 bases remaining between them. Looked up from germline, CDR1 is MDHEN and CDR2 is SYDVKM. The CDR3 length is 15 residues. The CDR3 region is CASSLAGADADTQYF. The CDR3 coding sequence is TGTGCCAGCAGTTTAGCTGGGGCCGACGCAGATACGCAGTATTTT.